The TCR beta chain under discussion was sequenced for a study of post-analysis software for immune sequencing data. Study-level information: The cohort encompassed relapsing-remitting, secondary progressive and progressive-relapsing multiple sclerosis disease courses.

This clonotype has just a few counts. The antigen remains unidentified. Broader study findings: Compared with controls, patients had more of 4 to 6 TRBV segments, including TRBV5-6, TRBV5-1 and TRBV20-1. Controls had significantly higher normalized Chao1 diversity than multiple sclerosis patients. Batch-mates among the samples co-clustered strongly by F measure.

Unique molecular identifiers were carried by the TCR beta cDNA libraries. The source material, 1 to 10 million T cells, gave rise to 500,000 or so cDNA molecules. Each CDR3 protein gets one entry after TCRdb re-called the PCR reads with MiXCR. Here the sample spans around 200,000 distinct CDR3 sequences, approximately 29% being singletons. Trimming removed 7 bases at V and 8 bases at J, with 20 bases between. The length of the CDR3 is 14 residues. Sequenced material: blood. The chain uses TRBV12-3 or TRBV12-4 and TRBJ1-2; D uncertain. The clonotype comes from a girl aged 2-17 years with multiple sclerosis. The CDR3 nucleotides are TGTGCCAGCACCAAGGGCGGGAAGAAGGTGGGCTACACCTTC. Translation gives CASTKGGKKVGYTF.